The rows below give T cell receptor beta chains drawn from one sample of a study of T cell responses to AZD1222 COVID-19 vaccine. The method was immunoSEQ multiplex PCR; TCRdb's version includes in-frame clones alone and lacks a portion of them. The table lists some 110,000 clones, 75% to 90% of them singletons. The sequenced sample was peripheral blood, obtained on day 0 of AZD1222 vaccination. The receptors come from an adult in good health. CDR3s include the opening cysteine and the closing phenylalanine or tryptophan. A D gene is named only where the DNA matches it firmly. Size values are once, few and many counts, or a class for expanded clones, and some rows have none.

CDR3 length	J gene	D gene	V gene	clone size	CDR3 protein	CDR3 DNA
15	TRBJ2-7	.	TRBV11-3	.	CASSCPRKSSYEQYF	TGTGCCAGCAGCTGTCCCCGGAAAAGCTCCTACGAGCAGTACTTC
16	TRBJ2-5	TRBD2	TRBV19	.	CASSTGTSGSLAAQYF	TGTGCCAGTAGTACCGGGACTAGCGGGAGCCTGGCGGCCCAGTACTTC
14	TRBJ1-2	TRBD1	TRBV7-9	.	CASSSDRGDYGYTF	TGTGCCAGCAGTTCTGACAGGGGTGACTATGGCTACACCTTC
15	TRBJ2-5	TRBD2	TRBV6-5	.	CASSPGGGSQETQYF	TGTGCCAGCAGTCCCGGGGGGGGATCCCAAGAGACCCAGTACTTC
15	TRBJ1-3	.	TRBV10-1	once	CAPHVGGGSGNTIYF	TGCGCCCCTCACGTGGGGGGGGGATCTGGAAACACCATATATTTT
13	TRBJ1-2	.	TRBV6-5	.	CASSNTANYGYTF	TGTGCCAGCAGCAATACAGCTAACTATGGCTACACCTTC
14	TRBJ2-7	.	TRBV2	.	CASVPPGPFYEQYF	TGTGCCAGCGTACCCCCCGGACCCTTCTACGAGCAGTACTTC
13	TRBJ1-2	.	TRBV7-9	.	CASSLNVPGSGTF	TGTGCCAGCAGCTTAAACGTTCCGGGGTCGGGGACTTTC
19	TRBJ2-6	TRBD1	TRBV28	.	CASSFGPGQGVGGANVLTF	TGTGCCAGCAGTTTCGGACCGGGACAGGGTGTAGGTGGGGCCAACGTCCTGACTTTC
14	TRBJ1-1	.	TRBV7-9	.	CASSSGVLNTEAFF	TGTGCCAGTTCCTCAGGGGTCTTGAACACTGAAGCTTTCTTT
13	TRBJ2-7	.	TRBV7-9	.	CASSGGGPYEQYF	TGTGCCAGCAGCGGAGGAGGGCCGTACGAGCAGTACTTC
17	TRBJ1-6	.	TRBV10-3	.	CAISESHPSSYNSPLHF	TGTGCCATCAGTGAGTCCCACCCGAGCTCCTATAATTCACCCCTCCACTTT
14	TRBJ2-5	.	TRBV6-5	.	CASSTQTSGETQYF	TGTGCCAGCAGTACTCAGACCTCCGGGGAGACCCAGTACTTC
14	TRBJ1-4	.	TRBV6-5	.	CASQTGFPNEKLFF	TGTGCCAGCCAAACAGGGTTTCCTAATGAAAAACTGTTTTTT
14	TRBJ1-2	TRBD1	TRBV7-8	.	CASSQGGSNYGYTF	TGTGCCAGCAGCCAGGGGGGATCGAACTATGGCTACACCTTC
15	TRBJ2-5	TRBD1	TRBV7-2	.	CASSLDGRGWETQYF	TGTGCCAGCAGCTTAGACGGCAGGGGGTGGGAGACCCAGTACTTC